Described below is a single TCR beta chain sequence and its context. This receptor's antigen is unknown. There are no base qualities to consult, and no much larger clone falls within one base. The data belong to a study of blood T cell repertoires in COVID-19 (dated by TCRdb to 2018 to 2020). Notes on the research overall: Collaborator samples came from the United States, Italy and Spain and covered acute and convalescent phases of COVID-19. Where available, HLA class I and class II types were taken from metadata supplied by the sample provider and were not determined by assay-based typing. The prospective study material was composed of cDNA or gDNA derived from T cells, B-cell-depleted T cells, or PBMCs. Nearly every sample came with metadata listing a de-identified subject ID, COVID-19 status, age in years and sex. Subjects who had been exposed to COVID-19, were actively infected with it, or had recovered from it provided the deeply sampled blood TCRbeta repertoires that made up the dataset. Samples were obtained from the ongoing ImmuneRACE study (first 160 participants) and from 1,254 subjects provided by 6 global collaborators. The repertoires were released in a freely available public database meant as a resource for research on the immune response to SARS-CoV-2. On the study overall, not on this receptor specifically: The quantity of clinical and demographic metadata differed by source and by participant and was supplied without curation.

The germline V gene specifies KGHDR as CDR1 and SFDVKD as CDR2. Its CDR3 holds 13 amino acids, cysteine through phenylalanine. The only DNA kept is the CDR3, 39 bases in frame from the first base. Trimming takes 10 bases from V and 5 bases from J, and the germline ends sit 16 bases apart. Collaborating institutions collected whole blood in K2EDTA tubes following their own protocols. For TCRbeta analysis, collaborators shipped samples as frozen whole blood, isolated PBMCs, or DNA extracted from either of those sample types. TCRbeta CDR3 regions were amplified from genomic DNA by means of the immunoSEQ Assay, a bias-controlled multiplex PCR. In the source study's methods: Within the assay, amplification of reference gene primers was used to estimate how many nucleated cells each sample contained. To quantify the absolute abundance of each unique TCRbeta CDR3 rearrangement, sequence reads were collapsed and filtered. Productive Simpson clonality was computed per sample as the square root of Simpson's diversity index over productive rearrangements. TCRdb's version of the immuneACCESS table is confined to in-frame rearrangements and falls short of the full clone set. An unresolved V gene accounts for under half of the shortfall where checked; the remainder is of unknown origin. V and J calls plus clone size are reproduced from that table; the DNA served to infer D and trimming. The sample table records approximately 100,000 clones; approximately 91% of these occur just once. Approximately 5.1% of the sample is in the top ten clones.

The sequence joins TRBV24-1 to TRBJ1-1; possibly the D gene is TRBD1, per 5 matching bases. This receptor was taken from a human donor in a cohort sampled during active COVID-19. Sequenced input: peripheral blood. The DNA sequence follows: TGTGCCACTCAGGGATGGGGGGGGACTGAAGCTTTCTTT. This codes for CATQGWGGTEAFF.